A single sample is the source of the 26 T cell receptor beta chains below, sequenced in a study of identical twins. TCRdb independently ran MiXCR on the 5' RACE reads; one entry per CDR3 protein. The sample includes some 730,000 distinct CDR3 sequences, 15% to 20% of them seen just once. The same specimen was also included in a second study, on T cells expressing NK-cell markers.

Sequencing used PBMCs. The receptor source for this set is a woman younger than 35 in good health.

This clonotype was picked up one time. The genes are TRBV4-2 and TRBJ2-3; maybe TRBD2 (6 bases). The CDR3 covers 15 residues. CDR1 and CDR2 from the germline V gene are LGHNA and YNFKEQ. V lost 0 bases, J lost 2 bases, and 9 bases lay in between. The CDR3 is CASSQEGLNTDTQYF. The CDR3 DNA is TGTGCCAGCAGCCAAGAAGGACTAAACACAGATACGCAGTATTTT.

The V call is TRBV6-5, the J call TRBJ2-1; D gene unclear. Trimming took off 2 bases at V and 6 bases at J, with 14 bases between the two ends. This CDR3 has 15 amino acids. Per germline, CDR1 MNHEY and CDR2 SVGAGI. The CDR3 bases are TGTGCCAGCAGTTACAAGCGAGTACTCGGCAATGAGCAGTTCTTC. The encoded protein is CASSYKRVLGNEQFF.

The chain joins TRBV10-3 to TRBJ1-2; 9 positions agree with TRBD1. The CDR3 is 16 amino acids. V dropped 6 bases and J dropped 5; count of bases not matched to a gene: 13. Germline V gene lookup returns CDR1 ENHRY and CDR2 SYGVKD. CDR3 amino acids: CAIREGPGQGRYGYTF. The CDR3 nucleotides are TGTGCCATCAGGGAAGGTCCGGGACAGGGAAGATATGGCTACACCTTC.

V usage is TRBV6-1 and J usage is TRBJ2-5; 10 nucleotides match TRBD2. Germline V CDR1 and CDR2: MNHNS, SASEGT. The J segment lost 4 bases and the V segment lost 10 bases, leaving 6 bases of the junction unmatched. CDR3 size: 13 residues. The chain's CDR3 is CATTASGRETQYF. The CDR3 DNA is TGTGCCACTACAGCTAGCGGGAGAGAGACCCAGTACTTC.

The rearrangement uses TRBV12-3 or TRBV12-4 and TRBJ1-3, with D possibly matching TRBD1 (5 bases). This CDR3 spans 12 amino acids. V was shortened by 8 bases and J by 4 bases, with 9 bases between the two germline ends. The CDR3: CASQRGGNTIYF. The CDR3 DNA follows: TGTGCCAGCCAGCGGGGCGGAAACACCATATATTTT.

This clonotype was seen a few times. V gene TRBV29-1 combines with J gene TRBJ1-2; the match to TRBD1 covers 7 bases. CDR3 size: 14 residues. Per germline, CDR1 SQVTM and CDR2 ANQGSEA. The trim removed 7 bases at V and 3 bases at J, leaving 11 bases unmatched. The CDR3 nucleotides read TGCAGCGGCTCCGGGACAGCAGGCGACTATGGCTACACCTTC. Translating gives CSGSGTAGDYGYTF.

This clonotype was picked up a small number of times. The chain joins TRBV12-3 or TRBV12-4 to TRBJ1-1, with a tentative D call TRBD1 (6 bases). The germline V and J ends were trimmed by 7 bases and 3 bases, with 15 bases remaining between them. The CDR3 extends over 14 amino acids. The CDR3 reads CASTKPGHYTEAFF. CDR3 nucleotide sequence: TGTGCCAGCACTAAACCGGGACATTACACTGAAGCTTTCTTT.

Only a few counts were recorded for this clonotype. This sequence joins TRBV11-2 and TRBJ1-2; TRBD1 is a possible D gene (6 bases). Per the germline V gene, CDR1 is SGHAT and CDR2 is FQNNGV. This CDR3 spans 16 amino acids. V shed 3 bases and J shed 2 bases, with 16 bases lying between them. CDR3 amino acids: CASSFTPGAHNYGYTF. Here the CDR3 DNA reads TGTGCCAGCAGCTTCACTCCAGGGGCCCACAACTATGGCTACACCTTC.

This clonotype was seen a handful of times. This sequence joins TRBV3-1 and TRBJ2-3, with 13 bases identical to TRBD2. This CDR3 spans 19 amino acids. CDR1 and CDR2 from the germline V gene are LGHDT and YNNKEL (reference sequence). The V gene end was trimmed by 1 base and the J gene end by 3 bases; junction bases not matched to a gene: 10. DNA for the CDR3: TGTGCCAGCAGCCAAGGACTAGCGGGAGGATACCGCAGGACAGATACGCAGTATTTT. The encoded protein is CASSQGLAGGYRRTDTQYF.

V usage is TRBV5-1 and J usage is TRBJ2-1; D uncertain. Germline V CDR1 and CDR2: SGHRS, YFSETQ. V lost 0 bases and J lost 3, with 19 bases in between. The CDR3 is made up of 18 amino acids. As DNA, the CDR3 is TGCGCCAGCAGCTTGGCAGGCGTACGCCAACCTTACTACAATGAGCAGTTCTTC. The encoded protein is CASSLAGVRQPYYNEQFF.

The V and J genes are TRBV29-1 and TRBJ2-1; 8 nucleotides agree with TRBD1. The CDR3 runs to 14 residues. V was clipped by 7 bases and J by 5 bases; unmatched bases: 10. Germline V lookup: CDR1 SQVTM, CDR2 ANQGSEA. The CDR3 loop reads CSGDRTGLNNEQFF. DNA of the CDR3: TGCAGCGGGGATCGGACAGGGCTCAACAATGAGCAGTTCTTC.

This clonotype showed up many times. The V gene is TRBV6-5, the J gene TRBJ2-2; D not certain. The ends were cut back, 5 bases at V and 7 bases at J, with 8 bases in the middle. The CDR3 is 12 amino acids. Germline CDR1 is MNHEY and CDR2 is SVGAGI. The CDR3 DNA is TGTGCCAGCAGTAAACAGAGCGGGGAGCTGTTTTTT. This sequence encodes CASSKQSGELFF.

The chain combines TRBV29-1 with TRBJ2-7; D uncertain. The CDR3 sequence is 12 residues long. Germline-derived CDR1 and CDR2 are SQVTM and ANQGSEA. V gave up 6 bases and J gave up 2 bases, with 11 bases separating them. The CDR3 is CSVLTMAYEQYF. The CDR3 nucleotides read TGCAGCGTCCTGACAATGGCCTACGAGCAGTACTTC.

This clonotype was seen more than once but under ten times. The chain recombines TRBV2 with TRBJ2-1; 8 positions agree with TRBD1. CDR1 and CDR2 from the germline V gene are SNHLY and FYNNEI. With V trimmed by 5 bases and J by 4 bases, 13 bases remained unmatched. This CDR3 spans 17 amino acids. The DNA for the CDR3 is TGTGCCAGCAGTCAAATCCCGGGACAGGAGAGATACAATGAGCAGTTCTTC. Translated: CASSQIPGQERYNEQFF.

The chain carries TRBV9 and TRBJ2-7; possible D gene TRBD1, 6 bases. Trimming left V 0 bases short and J 6 bases short, with 13 bases between. This CDR3 comprises 14 residues. Germline-derived CDR1 and CDR2 are SGDLS and YYNGEE. In DNA, the CDR3 is TGTGCCAGCAGCGTAGACAGGGTAGGGGGCGAGCAGTACTTC. It yields the protein CASSVDRVGGEQYF.

This clonotype was seen a handful of times. The V call is TRBV12-3 or TRBV12-4, the J call TRBJ1-2, with TRBD1 matching over 7 bases. With V trimmed by 3 bases and J by 8 bases, 9 bases remained unmatched. This CDR3 has 14 amino acids. CDR3 residues: CASSLVEGAQGYTF. The DNA for the CDR3 is TGTGCCAGCAGTTTGGTCGAGGGGGCTCAGGGCTACACCTTC.

This chain links TRBV12-3 or TRBV12-4 with TRBJ2-3, with D possibly TRBD2 on 8 matching bases. There are 15 residues in the CDR3. Trimming pared 6 bases from V and 4 bases from J, leaving 17 bases between. The CDR3 coding sequence is TGTGCCAGCAGCCGCGGGACTAGGGGGCCAGATACGCAGTATTTT. Protein sequence: CASSRGTRGPDTQYF.

This clonotype was recorded many times. This sequence joins TRBV13 and TRBJ1-1, with a tentative D call TRBD1 (5 bases). V was cut by 5 bases and J by 3 bases, with 19 bases left in between. The germline gives CDR1 PRHDT, CDR2 FYEKMQ (reference sequence). The CDR3 is 16 amino acids. CDR3 coding DNA: TGTGCCAGCAGCCCCGCCGGGTCTATGGGGGACACTGAAGCTTTCTTT. Translated, it gives CASSPAGSMGDTEAFF.

This sequence joins TRBV29-1 and TRBJ2-1; possible D gene TRBD2, 5 bases. This CDR3 comprises 12 residues. Germline CDR1 SQVTM, CDR2 ANQGSEA. The V end was cut by 4 bases, the J end by 7 bases, with 11 bases between. The CDR3 bases are TGCAGCGTTGGATTCGAGGGTAATGAGCAGTTCTTC. Translation: CSVGFEGNEQFF.

This clonotype was picked up a small number of times. CDR3 in DNA: TGCAGTGCTAGAGTCCACGGCAGGGGGACAGATACGCAGTATTTT. Protein: CSARVHGRGTDTQYF. The V gene is TRBV20-1, the J gene TRBJ2-3; 7 positions agree with TRBD1. CDR1 is DFQATT, CDR2 SNEGSKA, per germline (reference sequence). V lost 1 base to trimming and J lost 3 bases; unmatched junction nucleotides: 7. CDR3 length: 15 amino acids.

The chain carries TRBV20-1 and TRBJ2-3; D is undetermined. The CDR3 extends over 16 amino acids. V was clipped by 3 bases and J by 2 bases, with 18 bases between them. Germline-derived CDR1 and CDR2 are DFQATT and SNEGSKA (reference sequence). The chain's CDR3 is CSASLKRGGDTDTQYF. CDR3 DNA: TGCAGTGCTAGTCTGAAGCGTGGTGGGGACACAGATACGCAGTATTTT.

The chain carries TRBV15 and TRBJ2-1; no clear D. The CDR3 is made up of 14 amino acids. V was shortened by 8 bases and J by 4 bases, with 15 bases between the two germline ends. In germline, CDR1 is LNHNV, CDR2 YYDKDF (reference sequence). DNA of the CDR3: TGTGCCACCGCGGCCCCAAGCTCTTACAATGAGCAGTTCTTC. It codes for CATAAPSSYNEQFF.

The chain recombines TRBV10-3 with TRBJ2-5, with TRBD2 matching 8 bases. Germline values: CDR1 ENHRY, CDR2 SYGVKD. V lost 2 bases to trimming and J lost 7 bases; unmatched junction nucleotides: 6. There are 14 residues in the CDR3. CDR3 loop: CAISEMSGSGTQYF. CDR3 in DNA: TGTGCCATCAGTGAGATGAGCGGGAGCGGGACCCAGTACTTC.

In this sample, this clonotype turned up many times. This chain connects TRBV12-3 or TRBV12-4 to TRBJ2-1; D is unresolved. V was clipped by 1 base and J by 10 bases, with 8 bases between them. The CDR3 consists of 12 residues. The CDR3 region is CASSLGGSEQFF. The CDR3 DNA follows: TGTGCCAGCAGTTTAGGTGGTTCGGAGCAGTTCTTC.

V and J are TRBV11-2 and TRBJ2-1, with D perhaps TRBD2 (7 bases). The ends were cut back, 6 bases at V and 2 bases at J, with 23 bases in the middle. The CDR3 has 18 amino acids. Looked up from germline, CDR1 is SGHAT and CDR2 is FQNNGV. In nucleotides, the CDR3 is TGTGCCAGCAGGGGAGTTGGGGGGGGCCTTCAGACCTACAATGAGCAGTTCTTC. The encoded protein is CASRGVGGGLQTYNEQFF.

The CDR3 loop reads CASSGLVRGYYEQYF. For the CDR3, the DNA is TGTGCCAGCAGTGGACTGGTACGGGGCTACTACGAGCAGTACTTC. The chain is built from TRBV25-1 and TRBJ2-7; D could derive from TRBD1 or TRBD2 (5 bases each). The CDR3 runs to 15 residues. The V end was cut by 4 bases, the J end by 3 bases, with 16 bases between. Germline CDR1 reads MGHDK; CDR2 reads SYGVNS.